This record concerns one TCR beta chain sequence. The antigen is unknown. This sample stems from a study of T cell repertoires in cytomegalovirus infection. Germline CDR1 is SGHTA and CDR2 is FQGNSA. V shed 5 bases and J 6 bases; nucleotides not matched to a gene: 4. The CDR3 has 13 residues. TCRdb re-analysed the reads in MiXCR, keeping a single row per CDR3 protein. The sample lists 150,000 or so distinct CDR3 sequences, about 20% seen once, with roughly 27% in the top ten. The sequenced sample was CD8+ T cells from cultured PBMCs, obtained from culture after CMV antigen stimulation. This TCR derives from a human donor in good health (CMV status not recorded). Some clones in this sample may be carry-over from other donors' samples. The chain has TRBV7-2 and TRBJ1-2; 9 bases line up with TRBD1. The CDR3 nucleotides read TGTGCCAGCAGCCTACGGACAGGGGATGGCTACACCTTC. Encoded protein: CASSLRTGDGYTF. The full variable domain, with the rest looked up from reference TRBV7-2 and TRBJ1-2, is GAGVSQSPSNKVTEKGKDVELRCDPISGHTALYWYRQSLGQGLEFLIYFQGNSAPDKSGLPSDRFSAERTGGSVSTLTIQRTQQEDSAVYLCASSLRTGDGYTFGSGTRLTVV.